The next 10 T cell receptor beta chains were all read from a single sample in a study of blood T cells in healthy people across ages. A second PCR of 7 to 11 cycles used a sample-barcoded 5' primer and a J-beta primer mix. MiXCR, applied by TCRdb to the 5' RACE reads, yields one record per CDR3 protein. The data show some 900,000 distinct CDR3 sequences, with around 48% seen just once and 13% held by the top ten. The specimen sequenced was blood. These receptors were taken from a man in his thirties or forties in good health.

The chain has TRBV20-1 and TRBJ2-3, with a weak D call TRBD2 (7 bases). CDR1 is DFQATT and CDR2 is SNEGSKA in the germline V gene (reference sequence). V was shortened by 6 bases and J by 5 bases, with 21 bases between the two germline ends. The CDR3 loop spans 15 amino acids. The CDR3 is CSAQRGGDMGDTQYF. In nucleotides, the CDR3 is TGCAGTGCCCAGAGAGGGGGGGACATGGGAGATACGCAGTATTTT.

CDR3 nucleotide sequence: TGTGCCAGCAGCCTTGACACCTATTATAATTCACCCCTCCACTTT. Translating it yields CASSLDTYYNSPLHF. The J gene is TRBJ1-6, the V gene TRBV7-9; D uncertain. This CDR3 contains 15 residues. V lost 5 bases and J 4 bases, leaving 12 bases between the germline ends. In germline, CDR1 is SEHNR, CDR2 FQNEAQ (reference sequence).

The genes are TRBV20-1 and TRBJ2-1; no clear D. The CDR3 runs to 12 residues. Trimming removed 2 bases from V and 6 bases from J, with 8 bases in between. Germline CDR1 is DFQATT and CDR2 is SNEGSKA (reference sequence). CDR3: CSARWQTNEQFF. Here the CDR3 DNA reads TGCAGTGCTAGATGGCAGACCAATGAGCAGTTCTTC.

There are a few counts of this clonotype. The chain recombines TRBV6-5 with TRBJ2-5; 9 nucleotides align to TRBD1. The CDR3 covers 15 residues. Germline V gene sequence: CDR1 MNHEY, CDR2 SVGAGI. Trimming took 5 bases from V and 7 from J; bases not matched to a gene: 11. The CDR3 region is CASSQFGQGWATQYF. The CDR3 region has the DNA TGTGCCAGCAGTCAGTTCGGACAGGGGTGGGCGACCCAGTACTTC.

The chain is built from TRBV5-1 and TRBJ1-1, with 7 positions matching TRBD1. The CDR3 extends over 15 amino acids. Germline lookup yields CDR1 SGHRS and CDR2 YFSETQ. J gave up 3 bases and V 4 bases, and 9 bases lay outside the gene matches. The CDR3 DNA is TGCGCCAGCAGCGAAGGGACAGAACGGTACACTGAAGCTTTCTTT. Protein: CASSEGTERYTEAFF.

In its sample, this clonotype was seen a few times. The rearrangement links TRBV6-5 to TRBJ1-2; TRBD1 matches at 8 bases. With 0 bases clipped from V and 8 bases from J, the junction kept 11 bases outside the gene matches. CDR3 length: 16 residues. Germline CDR1 is MNHEY and CDR2 is SVGAGI. The CDR3 DNA is TGTGCCAGCAGTTACTCGACAGGGGCCTTACGGAGCGGCTACACCTTC. Protein: CASSYSTGALRSGYTF.

The chain combines TRBV7-9 with TRBJ2-1, with 7 bases that match TRBD2. J gave up 2 bases and V 8 bases, and 9 bases lay outside the gene matches. CDR3 length: 15 amino acids. Germline-derived CDR1 and CDR2 are SEHNR and FQNEAQ (reference sequence). The CDR3 region is CASRPGLYTYNEQFF. DNA for the CDR3: TGTGCCAGCCGTCCGGGACTATACACCTACAATGAGCAGTTCTTC.

The V gene is TRBV7-6, the J gene TRBJ2-5, with TRBD1 matching over 8 bases. Germline V gene sequence: CDR1 SGHVS, CDR2 FNYEAQ. The J segment lost 11 bases and the V segment lost 5 bases, leaving 16 bases of the junction unmatched. The CDR3 length is 15 residues. In nucleotides, the CDR3 is TGTGCCAGCAGCCCGGACAGGGATCCCTACAATGAGCAGTACTTC. Translating it yields CASSPDRDPYNEQYF.

Only a few counts were recorded for this clonotype. The CDR3 sequence is CSARLAEGTDTQYF. In DNA form, the CDR3 reads TGCAGTGCTAGGCTGGCGGAAGGCACAGATACGCAGTATTTT. This chain links TRBV20-1 with TRBJ2-3; D unresolved. Trimming took 3 bases from V and 1 from J, leaving 11 bases between them. Germline V gene data show CDR1 as DFQATT and CDR2 as SNEGSKA (reference sequence). CDR3 length: 14 residues.

The J gene is TRBJ2-1, the V gene TRBV2; D remains unclear. The germline V and J ends were trimmed by 4 bases and 0 bases, with 7 bases remaining between them. CDR1 and CDR2 from the germline V gene are SNHLY and FYNNEI. This CDR3 region has 14 residues. The CDR3, as DNA: TGTGCCAGCAGTGTGGCCGCCTCCTACAATGAGCAGTTCTTC. This sequence encodes CASSVAASYNEQFF.